The 30 T cell receptor beta chains listed next were all sequenced from one sample in a study of post-analysis software for immune sequencing data (dated by TCRdb to between 2014 and 2017). Here is what the overall study found, with its caveats: Patients showed significantly higher frequencies than controls for a handful of TRBV segments, among them TRBV5-6, TRBV5-1 and TRBV20-1.

The receptor library was made with PCR. The listed sequencing device is Illumina HiSeq 2500. Unique molecular identifiers were incorporated into TCR beta cDNA libraries to reduce PCR and sequencing biases. The public reads were quality trimmed at Q25 with fastp and then assembled into clones with MiXCR by TCRdb, keeping productive beta chains. Every distinct CDR3 protein forms one entry, paired with its most common genes and DNA. This sample is represented by 250,000 to 300,000 distinct CDR3 sequences; 36% of them were singletons. The top ten hold 4% to 5.5% of the sample. Their specific antigens are unknown. The sequenced sample consisted of blood. The receptors shown here come from a girl aged 5-17 years with multiple sclerosis.

The gene calls are TRBV29-1 and TRBJ1-2; 7 bases align to TRBD1. V gave up 4 bases and J gave up 2 bases; unmatched junction bases: 7. The CDR3 is 14 amino acids. Germline V gene lookup returns CDR1 SQVTM and CDR2 ANQGSEA. DNA of the CDR3: TGCAGCGTTGCGGTACAGGGGACAAACTATGGCTACACCTTC. Translating gives CSVAVQGTNYGYTF. The whole variable domain, filled in from reference TRBV29-1 and TRBJ1-2, reads SAVISQKPSRDICQRGTSLTIQCQVDSQVTMMFWYRQQPGQSLTLIATANQGSEATYESGFVIDKFPISRPNLTFSTLTVSNMSPEDSSIYLCSVAVQGTNYGYTFGSGTRLTVV.

V usage is TRBV18 and J usage is TRBJ2-5; D uncertain. V lost 6 bases to trimming and J lost 1 base, with 9 bases between them. The V gene's germline CDR1 is KGHSH and CDR2 LQKENI. The CDR3 contains 13 residues. The DNA of the CDR3 is TGTGCCAGCTCCCTTACACTCCAAGAGACCCAGTACTTC. Amino acid sequence: CASSLTLQETQYF.

As for this clonotype: This could be a read error, since a much larger clone is one nucleotide away. J is TRBJ1-2 and V is TRBV4-1, with unresolved D. The CDR3 has 13 residues. Germline CDR1 MGHRA, CDR2 YSYEKL. CDR3 protein: CANSQDPVIGYTF. The CDR3 DNA reads as TGCGCCAACAGCCAAGACCCCGTTATCGGCTACACCTTC.

The chain uses TRBV12-3 or TRBV12-4 and TRBJ2-1; 13 nucleotides align to TRBD2. The J call may be in error: the DNA end matches TRBJ2-7 better. The CDR3 is 15 residues long. The CDR3 region is CASSPGLAGRNEQYF. CDR3 DNA: TGTGCCAGCAGTCCGGGACTAGCGGGAAGGAATGAGCAGTACTTC.

V usage is TRBV6-2 or TRBV6-3 and J usage is TRBJ1-5; D possibly corresponds to TRBD1 (6 bases). The CDR3 length is 13 residues. The V gene lost 7 bases and the J gene lost 9 bases, with 16 bases spanning the gap. Germline CDR1 is MNHEY and CDR2 is SVGEGT. For the CDR3, the DNA is TGTGCCAGCACGGAGACAGGCCGTTGGCCCCAGCATTTT. Its translation is CASTETGRWPQHF.

The rearrangement links TRBV7-2 to TRBJ2-7, with a possible D match to TRBD2 (6 bases). The CDR3 length is 17 residues. V was clipped by 1 base and J by 0 bases, with 16 bases between them. CDR1 is SGHTA, CDR2 FQGNSA, per germline. The DNA of the CDR3 is TGTGCCAGCAGCTTAGTAGGAGGGGACCTTTCCTCCTACGAGCAGTACTTC. Translation: CASSLVGGDLSSYEQYF. The full variable domain, with the rest looked up from reference TRBV7-2 and TRBJ2-7, is GAGVSQSPSNKVTEKGKDVELRCDPISGHTALYWYRQSLGQGLEFLIYFQGNSAPDKSGLPSDRFSAERTGGSVSTLTIQRTQQEDSAVYLCASSLVGGDLSSYEQYFGPGTRLTVT.

The sample holds many counts of this clonotype. V and J are TRBV5-5 and TRBJ2-1; 7 positions match TRBD2. The trim removed 3 bases at V and 0 bases at J, leaving 9 bases unmatched. Germline values: CDR1 SGHKS, CDR2 YYEKEE (reference sequence). The CDR3 loop spans 17 amino acids. The CDR3 region is CASSSGGDYGSYNEQFF. The CDR3 DNA sequence: TGTGCCAGCAGCTCCGGAGGGGACTATGGCTCCTACAATGAGCAGTTCTTC.

The gene calls are TRBV20-1 and TRBJ1-1; D may be TRBD1 (5 bases). Germline V gives CDR1 DFQATT, CDR2 SNEGSKA (reference sequence). The length of the CDR3 is 15 residues. Trimming removed 6 bases from V and 4 bases from J, with 21 bases in between. Written as DNA, the CDR3 is TGCAGTGCCCCTATAGGCCGGGGCCGGGGCACTGAAGCTTTCTTT. This translates into CSAPIGRGRGTEAFF.

The CDR3, as DNA: TGCAGTGCTAGATTAGGCGGCGTCACTGAAGCTTTCTTT. It encodes CSARLGGVTEAFF. The chain combines TRBV20-1 with TRBJ1-1; no clear D gene. V gave up 2 bases and J gave up 4 bases, with 11 bases separating them. This CDR3 has 13 residues. The germline V gene has CDR1 DFQATT and CDR2 SNEGSKA (reference sequence).

With respect to this clonotype: A much more abundant neighbour one base away suggests this may be a read error. J is TRBJ1-4 and V is TRBV28, with D unclear. This CDR3 spans 14 amino acids. CDR1 is MDHEN and CDR2 is SYDVKM in the germline V gene. CDR3 sequence: CASTPGQAYEKLLF. CDR3 nucleotides: TGTGCCAGCACCCCGGGCCAGGCGTACGAAAAACTGTTGTTT.

The V gene is TRBV20-1, the J gene TRBJ1-5; the D is unclear. The length of the CDR3 is 15 residues. V was trimmed by 0 bases and J by 6 bases, leaving 15 bases between them. The germline CDR1 and CDR2 sequences are DFQATT and SNEGSKA (reference sequence). This chain's CDR3 is CSARDHQLGGQPQHF. The CDR3 DNA reads as TGCAGTGCTAGAGATCATCAGCTGGGAGGTCAGCCCCAGCATTTT.

The table lists this clonotype with many counts. The chain joins TRBV13 to TRBJ2-5; 11 nucleotides line up with TRBD1. The V gene's germline CDR1 is PRHDT and CDR2 FYEKMQ (reference sequence). This CDR3 comprises 16 residues. J gave up 3 bases and V 5 bases, and 8 bases lay outside the gene matches. The chain's CDR3 is CASSPQPGQGEETQYF. CDR3 DNA: TGTGCCAGCAGCCCCCAACCGGGACAGGGGGAAGAGACCCAGTACTTC.

The chain recombines TRBV10-3 with TRBJ1-1, with unresolved D. This CDR3 contains 14 residues. With 2 bases removed from V and 5 bases from J, the gap between germline ends came to 12 bases. In germline, CDR1 is ENHRY, CDR2 SYGVKD. CDR3 nucleotides: TGTGCCATCAGTGAGGGGCCCCCGTTGACTGAAGCTTTCTTT. As protein: CAISEGPPLTEAFF.

This clonotype showed up just a few times. One end of the junction does not line up with germline, which may come from a read error. This chain connects TRBV5-1 to TRBJ2-1; 7 bases are a match to TRBD2. The germline gives CDR1 SGHRS, CDR2 YFSETQ. This CDR3 spans 14 amino acids. CDR3 DNA: TGCGCCAGCACCTTGGGGGGGGGTTACAATGAGCAGTTCTTC. It translates to CASTLGGGYNEQFF. Drawing the rest from reference TRBV5-1 and TRBJ2-1, the complete variable domain is KAGVTQTPRYLIKTRGQQVTLSCSPISGHRSVSWYQQTPGQGLQFLFEYFSETQRNKGNFPGRFSGRQFSNSRSEMNVSTLELGDSALYLCASTLGGGYNEQFFGPGTRLTVL.

Note on this clonotype: A clone one base away is much larger, so this may be a read error. The genes are TRBV7-9 and TRBJ2-3, with a possible D match to TRBD2 (5 bases). The CDR3 totals 16 residues. The germline V and J ends were trimmed by 5 bases and 0 bases, with 15 bases remaining between them. Germline lookup yields CDR1 SEHNR and CDR2 FQNEAQ (reference sequence). For the CDR3, the DNA is TGTGCCAGCAGCCAGAGAGCGGAAGGGAGCACAGATACGCAGTATTTT. The encoded protein is CASSQRAEGSTDTQYF. Drawing the rest from reference TRBV7-9 and TRBJ2-3, the complete variable domain is DTGVSQNPRHKITKRGQNVTFRCDPISEHNRLYWYRQTLGQGPEFLTYFQNEAQLEKSRLLSDRFSAERPKGSFSTLEIQRTEQGDSAMYLCASSQRAEGSTDTQYFGPGTRLTVL.

Note on this clonotype: Just one base apart from a much larger clone, this may be a read error. J is TRBJ2-5 and V is TRBV5-1; TRBD2 is a possible D gene (7 bases). The CDR3 totals 15 residues. Germline CDR1 reads SGHRS; CDR2 reads YFSETQ. CDR3 bases: TGCGTCAGCAGCTTGGCAAACAGGGAGGGGGAGACCCAGTACTTC. As protein: CVSSLANREGETQYF.

This clonotype was counted many times. The genes are TRBV20-1 and TRBJ2-5, with D perhaps being TRBD1 or TRBD2 (5 bases each). Germline V gene sequence: CDR1 DFQATT, CDR2 SNEGSKA (reference sequence). The germline V and J ends were trimmed by 6 bases and 4 bases, with 18 bases remaining between them. The CDR3 runs 14 residues. The CDR3 bases are TGCAGTGCGTCCCCGGGACCCGTGGGAGAGACCCAGTACTTC. Residues: CSASPGPVGETQYF.

The table lists this clonotype with many counts. The V gene is TRBV24-1, the J gene TRBJ2-1; 7 bases are shared with TRBD1. V shed 1 base, J shed 7 bases, and the junction held 3 bases outside the gene matches. CDR3 length: 14 residues. Germline values: CDR1 KGHDR, CDR2 SFDVKD. The CDR3 DNA reads as TGTGCCACCAGTGATTTACAGGGGCGGAATGAGCAGTTCTTC. It codes for CATSDLQGRNEQFF.

This clonotype was recorded at least ten times. The chain recombines TRBV27 with TRBJ2-3; 7 bases map to TRBD1. Germline loops: CDR1 MNHEY, CDR2 SMNVEV (reference sequence). This CDR3 is built from 15 residues. After removal of 2 bases from V and 1 base from J, the junction contained 3 bases not matched to a gene. The CDR3 spells CASSLIGQGTDTQYF. In nucleotides, the CDR3 is TGTGCCAGCAGTTTAATCGGACAGGGCACAGATACGCAGTATTTT.

In the case of this clonotype: This may come from a read error, since a much larger clone is one base off. The V and J genes are TRBV6-1 and TRBJ2-3; 7 nucleotides line up with TRBD2. J gave up 1 base and V 2 bases, and 3 bases lay outside the gene matches. CDR1 MNHNS and CDR2 SASEGT come from the germline V gene. The length of the CDR3 is 15 residues. CDR3 coding DNA: TGTGCCAGCAGTGAACCAGCGGGGCGCACAGATACGCAGTATTTT. Its protein is CASSEPAGRTDTQYF.

A remark on this clonotype: This may be a read error, as it is one base from a much larger clone. This chain connects TRBV5-1 to TRBJ2-1, with 8 bases matching TRBD2. V lost 0 bases to trimming and J lost 9 bases; unmatched junction nucleotides: 11. The CDR3 is 16 residues long. Germline loops: CDR1 SGHRS, CDR2 YFSETQ. This CDR3 is CASSLVPAGGGGEQFF. The CDR3 DNA follows: TGCGCCAGCAGCTTGGTCCCGGCGGGAGGTGGAGGTGAGCAGTTCTTC.

This clonotype occurred a few times. This chain joins TRBV6-5 and TRBJ1-1, with 8 bases matching TRBD1. The germline V gene encodes CDR1 MNHEY and CDR2 SVGAGI. The CDR3 has 15 amino acids. The J segment lost 1 base and the V segment lost 2 bases, leaving 3 bases of the junction unmatched. CDR3 sequence: CASSYTGQANTEAFF. As DNA, the CDR3 is TGTGCCAGCAGTTACACGGGACAGGCGAACACTGAAGCTTTCTTT.

At least ten counts were recorded for this clonotype. V gene TRBV29-1 combines with J gene TRBJ1-5; 8 bases agree with TRBD1. The ends lost 6 bases at V and 0 bases at J; junction bases unmatched: 4. Per the germline V gene, CDR1 is SQVTM and CDR2 is ANQGSEA. This CDR3 contains 14 residues. This CDR3 reads CSVKQGASNQPQHF. The CDR3 nucleotides read TGCAGCGTGAAGCAGGGGGCTAGCAATCAGCCCCAGCATTTT.

This clonotype was observed at least ten times. J is TRBJ2-1 and V is TRBV4-1, with 9 bases identical to TRBD1. V shed 1 base and J 6 bases; nucleotides not matched to a gene: 1. This CDR3 region has 14 residues. Germline CDR1 reads MGHRA; CDR2 reads YSYEKL. The DNA of the CDR3 is TGCGCCAGCAGCCAAGGACAGGGGGTCAATGAGCAGTTCTTC. Amino acids: CASSQGQGVNEQFF.

This clonotype showed up just a few times. The V call is TRBV6-2 or TRBV6-3, the J call TRBJ2-2, with 10 bases fitting TRBD2. The germline V gene encodes CDR1 MNHEY and CDR2 SVGEGT. The CDR3 runs 19 residues. V was clipped by 8 bases and J by 4 bases; unmatched bases: 19. CDR3 region: CASFWRGASGSRGTGELFF. The CDR3 nucleotides are TGTGCCAGCTTTTGGAGGGGGGCTAGCGGGAGCCGAGGCACCGGGGAGCTGTTTTTT.

This clonotype appeared many times. The V gene is TRBV12-3 or TRBV12-4, the J gene TRBJ2-1; D is possibly TRBD1 (5 bases). The CDR3 extends over 13 amino acids. V lost 5 bases, J lost 8 bases, and 13 bases lay in between. The CDR3 DNA is TGTGCCAGCAGTCCTTACTCCAGGGATGAGCAGTTCTTC. Its protein is CASSPYSRDEQFF.

This clonotype turned up a few times. The chain combines TRBV12-3 or TRBV12-4 with TRBJ1-1, with a possible D match to TRBD1 (5 bases). The CDR3 is 13 amino acids. Trimming cost V 6 bases and J 8 bases, with 16 bases left between them. The CDR3 DNA reads as TGTGCCAGCAGCTCCCTATCGGGGGTCGAAGCTTTCTTT. Its protein is CASSSLSGVEAFF.

This clonotype was recorded at least ten times. This rearrangement joins TRBV7-2 to TRBJ2-5, with 10 bases aligning to TRBD2. V shed 2 bases and J 4 bases; nucleotides not matched to a gene: 10. CDR3 length: 17 residues. The germline gives CDR1 SGHTA, CDR2 FQGNSA. CDR3 sequence: CASSLSPSGGARETQYF. The CDR3 DNA reads as TGTGCCAGCAGCTTATCCCCCAGCGGGGGGGCCCGAGAGACCCAGTACTTC. Full variable domain (rest looked up from reference TRBV7-2 and TRBJ2-5): GAGVSQSPSNKVTEKGKDVELRCDPISGHTALYWYRQSLGQGLEFLIYFQGNSAPDKSGLPSDRFSAERTGGSVSTLTIQRTQQEDSAVYLCASSLSPSGGARETQYFGPGTRLLVL.

This clonotype was seen more than once but under ten times. V gene TRBV6-5 combines with J gene TRBJ2-1, with D unclear. CDR3 length: 12 residues. The germline V gene encodes CDR1 MNHEY and CDR2 SVGAGI. Trimming took 1 base from V and 10 from J, leaving 8 bases between them. CDR3 coding DNA: TGTGCCAGCAGTTACTACCTCGGGGAGCAGTTCTTC. This gives the protein CASSYYLGEQFF.

The J gene is TRBJ2-7, the V gene TRBV5-1; TRBD1 agrees at 9 bases. V lost 0 bases, J lost 2 bases, and 3 bases stayed unmatched. The CDR3 totals 15 residues. Germline values: CDR1 SGHRS, CDR2 YFSETQ. The CDR3, as DNA: TGCGCCAGCAGCTTGGGGACAGGGGTTACCTACGAGCAGTACTTC. It is translated as CASSLGTGVTYEQYF.